Reported below is one TCR beta chain. Its antigen has not been determined. Per-base quality was not reported, and no clone a single base away is much larger than it. This record belongs to a study of blood T cell repertoires in COVID-19 (dated by TCRdb to the early 2020s). As for the study more broadly: Collaborator samples came from the United States, Italy and Spain and covered acute and convalescent phases of COVID-19. The prospective study material was composed of cDNA or gDNA derived from T cells, B-cell-depleted T cells, or PBMCs. The dataset comprised deeply sampled blood TCRbeta repertoires from subjects exposed to, actively infected with, or recovered from COVID-19. The repertoires were released in a freely available public database meant as a resource for research on the immune response to SARS-CoV-2. The samples were drawn from the first 160 participants of the ongoing ImmuneRACE study and from some 1,300 subjects provided by 6 global collaborators. Nearly every sample came with metadata listing a de-identified subject ID, COVID-19 status, age in years and sex. Where HLA class I and class II types were available, the types were taken from metadata supplied by the sample provider, not from assay-based typing. Overall results and qualifications from the work: The quantity of clinical and demographic metadata differed by source and by participant and was supplied without curation.

The trim is 4 bases for V and 7 bases for J, with a gap of 17 bases between the germline ends. The CDR1 and CDR2 encoded by the germline V gene (reference sequence) are LGHDT and YNNKEL. Including the terminal cysteine and phenylalanine, the CDR3 comprises 15 residues. Just CDR3 DNA is preserved here, 45 bases in frame from base 1. TCRbeta CDR3 regions were amplified from genomic DNA by means of the immunoSEQ Assay, a bias-controlled multiplex PCR. The published analysis was carried out like this. The number of nucleated cells in each sample was estimated from the amplification of reference gene primers within the assay. Sequence reads were collapsed and filtered to measure the absolute abundance of every unique TCRbeta CDR3 rearrangement. For each sample, productive Simpson clonality was calculated as the square root of Simpson's diversity index over productive rearrangements. TCRdb carries this immuneACCESS record with in-frame sequences only. Its versions omit some clonotypes, under half of them owing to an unresolved V gene in the studies checked, with the rest unexplained. That table furnishes V, J and clone size, whereas the DNA furnished D and trimming. In this sample the table shows approximately 280,000 clones, about 89% of which occur a single time. The ten top clones hold under 3% of the sample.

Participants in the prospective study were enrolled through a virtual design, were aged 18 to 89 years, and lived in approximately 25 United States geographic areas. Cohort assignment in the prospective study relied on participant-reported clinical history from a screening survey and a study questionnaire. For ImmuneRACE Cohort 3, a participant was defined as recovered based on two consecutive negative NP/OP PCR tests, clearance by a healthcare professional, or resolution of symptoms. Each participant in the prospective study had whole blood, serum and a nasopharyngeal or oropharyngeal swab collected by mobile phlebotomists. Additional blood draws and questionnaires over an approximately 2-month period could optionally be provided by prospective study participants. Before DNA extraction, blood samples from the prospective study were shipped at room temperature or frozen.

This TCR derives from a woman under 30 who had recovered from COVID-19. The V and J segments used are TRBV3-1 (or the pseudogene TRBV3-2) and TRBJ2-1; possibly the D gene is TRBD2, per 5 matching bases. The sequencing sample was made of PBMCs or T cells enriched from blood (not recorded which). The DNA is TGTGCCAGCAGCCTCCAGCGGTCCCTTCGGAATGAGCAGTTCTTC. Its protein is CASSLQRSLRNEQFF.